The source of this T cell receptor beta chain is a study of T cell responses to AZD1222 COVID-19 vaccine. Study-level findings and limits: Only a handful of AZD1222 recipients were seropositive at baseline. Donors were mostly white British, more females; clonal diversity possibly underestimated.

Sequenced by immunoSEQ multiplex PCR; TCRdb stores in-frame clones only, minus some. The sample has some 80,000 clones, more than 75% seen once. The CDR3 runs to 15 residues. Per germline, CDR1 MDHEN and CDR2 SYDVKM. With 7 bases removed from V and 8 bases from J, the gap between germline ends came to 23 bases. In regard to this clone: Its specificity is unknown.

This sequence joins TRBV28 and TRBJ1-2; the D gene is possibly TRBD1 (5 bases). Sequences were derived from peripheral blood, sampled on day 0 of AZD1222 vaccination. This clonotype was obtained from an adult in good health. CDR3 sequence: CASIRGFGRGEGYTF. Written as DNA, the CDR3 is TGTGCCAGCATTAGAGGTTTTGGGAGGGGTGAGGGCTACACCTTC.